The 24 T cell receptor beta chains below come from one sample, sequenced in a study of identical twins. TCRdb used MiXCR to reprocess the 5' RACE reads, holding one entry per CDR3 protein. The sample carries fewer than 250,000 distinct CDR3 sequences, around 7.6% recorded once. This sample was shared with a second study, whose subject was yellow fever vaccine responses in identical twins.

Input material: CD8+ T cells sorted from blood. The receptor source for this set is a young woman in good health.

This clonotype was picked up a small number of times. V and J are TRBV12-3 or TRBV12-4 and TRBJ2-5; 8 bases fit TRBD1. The CDR3 extends over 14 amino acids. Losses at the gene ends were 6 bases for V and 5 bases for J; bases not matched to a gene: 8. The CDR3 region has the DNA TGTGCCAGCAGCCAGGGGGCGTTTCTCGAGACCCAGTACTTC. It translates to CASSQGAFLETQYF.

This clonotype was counted at least ten times. V is TRBV5-1 and J is TRBJ2-7, with D unclear. V was cut by 4 bases and J by 1 base, with 9 bases left in between. The V gene's germline CDR1 is SGHRS and CDR2 YFSETQ. This CDR3 contains 13 residues. CDR3 protein: CASSQSLSYEQYF. The DNA of the CDR3 is TGCGCCAGCAGCCAGTCCCTGTCCTACGAGCAGTACTTC.

The sample holds many counts of this clonotype. This sequence joins TRBV5-1 and TRBJ1-4; the D gene is possibly TRBD1 (5 bases). Germline CDR1 SGHRS, CDR2 YFSETQ. The ends were cut back, 2 bases at V and 5 bases at J, with 13 bases in the middle. The CDR3 spans 15 residues. This CDR3 reads CASSFTEDKNEKLFF. The CDR3 coding sequence is TGCGCCAGCAGCTTCACCGAGGACAAGAATGAAAAACTGTTTTTT.

This clonotype has ten or more counts. The chain couples TRBV16 to TRBJ1-2, with D possibly TRBD1 on 6 matching bases. The CDR3 runs 14 residues. V was shortened by 6 bases and J by 4 bases, with 15 bases between the two germline ends. Per the germline V gene, CDR1 is KGHSY and CDR2 is FQNENV. CDR3 DNA: TGTGCCAGCAGTCCATCGACAGGACCCTATGGCTACACCTTC. Translation: CASSPSTGPYGYTF.

This clonotype was seen many times. V and J are TRBV27 and TRBJ1-3; no definite D call. CDR1 is MNHEY, CDR2 SMNVEV, per germline (reference sequence). Between the trimmed V and J ends, which lost 3 bases and 4 bases, there was a span of 7 bases. There are 13 residues in the CDR3. The CDR3 DNA reads as TGTGCCAGCAGTTTCTCCAGGGGAAACACCATATATTTT. It yields the protein CASSFSRGNTIYF.

The sample holds many counts of this clonotype. This chain joins TRBV24-1 and TRBJ2-3; 9 bases line up with TRBD2. V dropped 7 bases and J dropped 1; count of bases not matched to a gene: 2. The germline V gene has CDR1 KGHDR and CDR2 SFDVKD. This CDR3 region has 14 residues. The CDR3 DNA sequence: TGTGCCACCAGCAGGACTAGCGGCACAGATACGCAGTATTTT. This encodes CATSRTSGTDTQYF.

The chain uses TRBV27 and TRBJ2-7; a possible D gene is TRBD1 (5 bases). In germline, CDR1 is MNHEY, CDR2 SMNVEV (reference sequence). This CDR3 spans 12 amino acids. V dropped 2 bases and J dropped 6 bases, with 8 bases sitting between them. CDR3 DNA sequence: TGTGCCAGCAGTTTACAGGGTAGCGAGCAGTACTTC. Translation: CASSLQGSEQYF.

The chain recombines TRBV7-2 with TRBJ2-5, with TRBD2 as a possible D gene (6 bases). Germline V lookup: CDR1 SGHTA, CDR2 FQGNSA. Deletions cut 4 bases from V and 5 bases from J, with 17 bases between. The CDR3 runs to 15 residues. The CDR3 DNA sequence: TGTGCCAGCAGCTACGCCCAGGGAGGTTATGAGACCCAGTACTTC. Translation: CASSYAQGGYETQYF.

There are many counts of this clonotype. V usage is TRBV12-3 or TRBV12-4 and J usage is TRBJ1-5; no clear D. With 6 bases removed from V and 6 bases from J, the gap between germline ends came to 12 bases. The CDR3 runs 13 residues. DNA for the CDR3: TGTGCCAGCAGCCCGGGCGGTATTCAGCCCCAGCATTTT. Amino acid sequence: CASSPGGIQPQHF.

The chain employs TRBV3-1 and TRBJ2-5, with D uncertain. Between the trimmed V and J ends, which lost 0 bases and 2 bases, there was a span of 16 bases. The CDR3 is 17 amino acids. Germline assignment: CDR1 LGHDT and CDR2 YNNKEL (reference sequence). The DNA of the CDR3 is TGTGCCAGCAGCCAAGATTTACCGGTGGTCCAACAAGAGACCCAGTACTTC. Its translation is CASSQDLPVVQQETQYF.

This clonotype was detected only a few times. The gene calls are TRBV4-1 and TRBJ2-7; weak D call: TRBD2 (6 bases). With 0 bases removed from V and 2 bases from J, the gap between germline ends came to 8 bases. Germline V CDR1 and CDR2: MGHRA, YSYEKL. This CDR3 region has 14 residues. This CDR3 reads CASSQDGGTYEQYF. The DNA of the CDR3 is TGCGCCAGCAGCCAAGATGGGGGGACCTACGAGCAGTACTTC.

The table lists this clonotype with a few counts. The V gene is TRBV18, the J gene TRBJ2-3; D perhaps matches TRBD2 (6 bases). V gave up 3 bases and J gave up 0 bases, with 13 bases separating them. CDR1 KGHSH and CDR2 LQKENI come from the germline V gene. This CDR3 comprises 16 residues. The CDR3 spells CASSPSRGSSTDTQYF. For the CDR3, the DNA is TGTGCCAGCTCACCTAGTCGGGGGTCCAGCACAGATACGCAGTATTTT. Combining the CDR3 with reference TRBV18 and TRBJ2-3 gives the whole variable domain NAGVMQNPRHLVRRRGQEARLRCSPMKGHSHVYWYRQLPEEGLKFMVYLQKENIIDESGMPKERFSAEFPKEGPSILRIQQVVRGDSAAYFCASSPSRGSSTDTQYFGPGTRLTVL.

This clonotype was observed a handful of times. The chain employs TRBV3-1 and TRBJ1-5, with D unresolved. The germline V gene has CDR1 LGHDT and CDR2 YNNKEL (reference sequence). V lost 0 bases and J lost 9, with 6 bases in between. This CDR3 is built from 12 residues. CDR3 protein: CASSQDIGPQHF. CDR3 coding DNA: TGTGCCAGCAGCCAAGACATTGGGCCCCAGCATTTT.

This rearrangement joins TRBV6-4 to TRBJ1-2; possible D gene TRBD1, 5 bases. CDR3 size: 15 residues. CDR1 is MRHNA, CDR2 SNTAGT, per germline. Trimming cost V 6 bases and J 6 bases, with 20 bases left between them. This chain's CDR3 is CASSPRTPPRDGYTF. CDR3 bases: TGTGCCAGCAGCCCCAGGACACCTCCACGGGATGGCTACACCTTC.

This clonotype came up many times. The chain has TRBV5-1 and TRBJ2-1, with D possibly matching TRBD2 (6 bases). Trimming stripped 0 bases from V and 8 bases from J, with 12 bases between. The CDR3 runs 14 residues. Germline V gene lookup returns CDR1 SGHRS and CDR2 YFSETQ. CDR3 sequence reads: CASSLGLLADEQFF. CDR3 sequence (DNA): TGCGCCAGCAGCTTGGGGCTACTAGCCGATGAGCAGTTCTTC.

This clonotype was seen only once. The rearrangement links TRBV6-2 or TRBV6-3 to TRBJ2-5, with D perhaps TRBD1 (6 bases). Germline V gene lookup returns CDR1 MNHEY and CDR2 SVGEGT. V was shortened by 4 bases and J by 2 bases, with 20 bases between the two germline ends. The CDR3 spans 17 residues. The CDR3 coding sequence is TGTGCCAGCAGTTCCCTCTCAACGCACAGGGATCAAGAGACCCAGTACTTC. This translates into CASSSLSTHRDQETQYF.

The J gene is TRBJ2-5, the V gene TRBV14, with TRBD2 matching 7 bases. CDR3 length equals 16 residues. The V segment lost 4 bases and the J segment 2 bases; nucleotides outside the gene matches: 10. Looked up from germline, CDR1 is SGHDN and CDR2 is FVKESK. CDR3 coding DNA: TGTGCCAGCAGCCCCTTACTAGCGCGAACACAAGAGACCCAGTACTTC. It translates to CASSPLLARTQETQYF.

This clonotype has a handful of counts. This chain links TRBV11-2 with TRBJ1-1; D is unclear. Germline V lookup: CDR1 SGHAT, CDR2 FQNNGV. CDR3 length: 14 residues. V gave up 5 bases and J gave up 0 bases, with 10 bases separating them. The CDR3 DNA reads as TGTGCCAGCAGCGCCAACACCATGAACACTGAAGCTTTCTTT. It translates to CASSANTMNTEAFF.

This clonotype has a handful of counts. V usage is TRBV20-1 and J usage is TRBJ2-7, with D possibly being TRBD1 (6 bases). Trimming took off 2 bases at V and 3 bases at J, with 14 bases between the two ends. This CDR3 region has 14 residues. Germline values: CDR1 DFQATT, CDR2 SNEGSKA (reference sequence). CDR3 sequence reads: CSARRGDISYEQYV. The CDR3 nucleotides are TGCAGTGCTAGACGAGGGGACATAAGCTACGAGCAGTACGTC.

This clonotype occurred a few times. One end of the junction is discordant with germline, which a read error may explain. V and J are TRBV15 and TRBJ2-7; the D gene could be TRBD1 or TRBD2 (5 bases each). Germline V CDR1 and CDR2: LNHNV, YYDKDF (reference sequence). The CDR3 has 16 amino acids. CDR3 nucleotide sequence: TGTGCCACCAGCGGAGATTCAGGGTCGGGATCCTACGAGCAGTACTTC. It is translated as CATSGDSGSGSYEQYF.

This clonotype was found a few times. The chain recombines TRBV28 with TRBJ2-2, with TRBD1 matching 10 bases. The CDR3 has 15 amino acids. The germline CDR1 and CDR2 sequences are MDHEN and SYDVKM. V dropped 6 bases and J dropped 5; count of bases not matched to a gene: 6. The CDR3 bases are TGTGCCAGCAGCTACCGGGACAGGGGAACCGGGGAGCTGTTTTTT. Residues: CASSYRDRGTGELFF.

V gene TRBV12-3 or TRBV12-4 combines with J gene TRBJ2-7; the D call may be TRBD1 or TRBD2 (6 bases each). Trimming removed 8 bases from V and 4 bases from J, with 9 bases in between. The length of the CDR3 is 11 residues. The CDR3 protein is CASGGRYEQYF. The CDR3, as DNA: TGTGCCAGCGGGGGGCGTTACGAGCAGTACTTC.

This chain uses TRBV7-9 with TRBJ2-1; D is unclear. Germline V gene sequence: CDR1 SEHNR, CDR2 FQNEAQ (reference sequence). The CDR3 length is 17 residues. With 3 bases removed from V and 2 bases from J, the gap between germline ends came to 17 bases. In DNA form, the CDR3 reads TGTGCCAGCAGCTTTACCGTCTGGAGCTCCCCCTACAATGAGCAGTTCTTC. This encodes CASSFTVWSSPYNEQFF.

The V and J genes are TRBV7-8 and TRBJ2-7, with 9 bases lining up with TRBD1. Germline CDR1 is SGHVS and CDR2 is FQNEAQ. V lost 5 bases to trimming and J lost 2 bases; unmatched junction nucleotides: 10. The CDR3 contains 16 residues. The CDR3, as DNA: TGTGCCAGCAGCCCAGGGACAGGGCCGGGGCCCTACGAGCAGTACTTC. Its protein is CASSPGTGPGPYEQYF.